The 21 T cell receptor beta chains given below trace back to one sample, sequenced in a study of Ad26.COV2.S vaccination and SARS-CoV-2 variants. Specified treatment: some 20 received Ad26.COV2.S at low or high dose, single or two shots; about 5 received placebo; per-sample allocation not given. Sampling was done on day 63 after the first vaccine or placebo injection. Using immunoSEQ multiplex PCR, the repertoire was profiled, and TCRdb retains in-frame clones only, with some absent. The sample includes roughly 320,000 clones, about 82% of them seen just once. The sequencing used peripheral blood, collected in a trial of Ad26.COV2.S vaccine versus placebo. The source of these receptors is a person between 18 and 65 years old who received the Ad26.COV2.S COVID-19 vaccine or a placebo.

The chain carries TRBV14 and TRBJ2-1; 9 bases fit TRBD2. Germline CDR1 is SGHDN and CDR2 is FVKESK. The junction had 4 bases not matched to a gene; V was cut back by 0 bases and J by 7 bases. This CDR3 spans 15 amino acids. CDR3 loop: CASSQEAGGWNEQFF. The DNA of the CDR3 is TGTGCCAGCAGCCAAGAGGCGGGGGGGTGGAATGAGCAGTTCTTC.

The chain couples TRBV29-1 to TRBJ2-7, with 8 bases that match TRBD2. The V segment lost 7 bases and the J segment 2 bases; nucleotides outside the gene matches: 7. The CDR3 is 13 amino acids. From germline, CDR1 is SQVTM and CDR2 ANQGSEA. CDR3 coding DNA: TGCAGCGGCGCGGGGGGCCCGACCTACGAGCAGTACTTC. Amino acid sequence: CSGAGGPTYEQYF.

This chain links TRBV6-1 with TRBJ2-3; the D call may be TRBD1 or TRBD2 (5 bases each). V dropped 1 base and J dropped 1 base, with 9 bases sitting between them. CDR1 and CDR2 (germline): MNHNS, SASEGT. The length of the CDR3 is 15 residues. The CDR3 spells CASSEGGVGTDTQYF. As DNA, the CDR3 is TGTGCCAGCAGTGAAGGAGGGGTCGGCACAGATACGCAGTATTTT.

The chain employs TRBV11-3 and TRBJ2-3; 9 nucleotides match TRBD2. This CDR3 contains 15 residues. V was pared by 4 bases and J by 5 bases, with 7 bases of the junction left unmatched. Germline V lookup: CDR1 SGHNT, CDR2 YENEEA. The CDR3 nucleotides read TGTGCCAGCAGCTCGGGGGGACTAGCCCAAGATACGCAGTATTTT. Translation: CASSSGGLAQDTQYF.

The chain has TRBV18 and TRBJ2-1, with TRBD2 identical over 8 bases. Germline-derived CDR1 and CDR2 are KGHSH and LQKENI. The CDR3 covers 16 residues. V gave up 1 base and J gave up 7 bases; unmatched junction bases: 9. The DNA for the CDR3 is TGTGCCAGCTCACCACAGTCGGGGGGGTTTGGAAATGAGCAGTTCTTC. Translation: CASSPQSGGFGNEQFF.

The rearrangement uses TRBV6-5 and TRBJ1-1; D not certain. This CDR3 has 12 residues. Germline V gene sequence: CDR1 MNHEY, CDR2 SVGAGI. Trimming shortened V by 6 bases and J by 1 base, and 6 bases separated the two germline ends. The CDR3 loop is CASRRSNTEAFF. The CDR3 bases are TGTGCCAGCAGGAGATCGAACACTGAAGCTTTCTTT.

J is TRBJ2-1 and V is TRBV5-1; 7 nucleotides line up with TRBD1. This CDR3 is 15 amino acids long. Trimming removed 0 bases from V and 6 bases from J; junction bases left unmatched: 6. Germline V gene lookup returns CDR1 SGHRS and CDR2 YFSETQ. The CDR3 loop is CASSLGWAGGNEQFF. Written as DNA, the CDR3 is TGCGCCAGCAGCTTGGGTTGGGCAGGGGGCAATGAGCAGTTCTTC.

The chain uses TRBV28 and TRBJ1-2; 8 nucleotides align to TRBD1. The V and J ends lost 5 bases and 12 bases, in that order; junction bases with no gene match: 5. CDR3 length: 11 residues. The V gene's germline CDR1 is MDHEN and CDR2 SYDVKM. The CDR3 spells CASSTTGAHTF. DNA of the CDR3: TGTGCCAGCAGTACGACAGGGGCCCACACCTTC.

The CDR3 here is CASSPVPGQGREGGYTF. DNA of the CDR3: TGTGCCAGCAGCCCGGTCCCGGGACAGGGACGCGAGGGTGGCTACACCTTC. The J gene is TRBJ1-2, the V gene TRBV7-9; 9 bases are a match to TRBD1. The CDR3 is 17 residues long. Unmatched junction bases numbered 17, after V lost 5 bases and J lost 7 bases. Germline CDR1 is SEHNR and CDR2 is FQNEAQ (reference sequence).

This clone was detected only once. CDR3 DNA: TGTGCCAGCAGCTCACAGGACTCCTACGAGCAGTACTTC. Translated: CASSSQDSYEQYF. The chain combines TRBV5-4 with TRBJ2-7, with D possibly TRBD1 on 5 matching bases. Trimming removed 3 bases from V and 0 bases from J, with 7 bases in between. The germline V gene encodes CDR1 SGHNT and CDR2 YYREEE (reference sequence). CDR3 length equals 13 residues.

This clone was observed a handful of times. The chain's CDR3 is CASSIVRKGLLNTEAFF. For the CDR3, the DNA is TGTGCCAGTAGTATTGTCCGGAAGGGGCTACTGAACACTGAAGCTTTCTTT. The gene calls are TRBV19 and TRBJ1-1; possibly TRBD1 for D (5 bases). Germline values: CDR1 LNHDA, CDR2 SQIVND (reference sequence). The CDR3 totals 17 residues. The V and J ends lost 3 bases and 0 bases respectively, with 17 bases between them.

In DNA, the CDR3 is TGTGCCAGCAGCTTAGGTACAGGGGGCGCGATTGGCTACACCTTC. Translating gives CASSLGTGGAIGYTF. The chain links TRBV7-9 to TRBJ1-2, with 9 positions matching TRBD1. The trim removed 1 base at V and 7 bases at J, leaving 7 bases unmatched. Germline V gene sequence: CDR1 SEHNR, CDR2 FQNEAQ (reference sequence). There are 15 residues in the CDR3.

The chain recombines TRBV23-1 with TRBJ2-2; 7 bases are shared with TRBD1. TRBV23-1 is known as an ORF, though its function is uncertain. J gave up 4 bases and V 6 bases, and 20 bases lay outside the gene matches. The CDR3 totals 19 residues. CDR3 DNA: TGCGCCAGCAGCCAGGCGGAACAGGGGCCCCTGCGAGGCACCGGGGAGCTGTTTTTT. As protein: CASSQAEQGPLRGTGELFF.

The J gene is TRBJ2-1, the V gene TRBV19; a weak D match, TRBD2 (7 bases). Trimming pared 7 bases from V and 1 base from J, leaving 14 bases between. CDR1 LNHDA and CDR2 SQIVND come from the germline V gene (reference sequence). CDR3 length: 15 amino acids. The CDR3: CASKGGGYSYNEQFF. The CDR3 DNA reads TGTGCCAGTAAGGGCGGGGGCTATTCCTACAATGAGCAGTTCTTC.

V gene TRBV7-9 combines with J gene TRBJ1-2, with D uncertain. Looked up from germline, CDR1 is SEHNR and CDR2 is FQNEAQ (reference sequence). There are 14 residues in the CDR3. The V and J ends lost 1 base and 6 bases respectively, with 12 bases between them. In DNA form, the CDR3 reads TGTGCCAGCAGCTTAGGAGGCACAACGGATGGCTACACCTTC. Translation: CASSLGGTTDGYTF.

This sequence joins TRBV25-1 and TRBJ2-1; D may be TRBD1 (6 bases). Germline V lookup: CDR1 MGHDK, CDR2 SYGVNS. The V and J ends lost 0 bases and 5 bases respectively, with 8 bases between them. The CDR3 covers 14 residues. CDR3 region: CASSEYHRDNEQFF. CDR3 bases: TGTGCCAGCAGTGAATACCACAGGGACAATGAGCAGTTCTTC.

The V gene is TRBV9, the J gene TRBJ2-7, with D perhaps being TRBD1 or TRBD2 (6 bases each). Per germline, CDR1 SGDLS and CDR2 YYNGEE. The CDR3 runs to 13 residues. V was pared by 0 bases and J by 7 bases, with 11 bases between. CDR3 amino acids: CASSVAGAGEQYF. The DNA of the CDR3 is TGTGCCAGCAGCGTAGCAGGGGCGGGGGAGCAGTACTTC.

CDR3 sequence (DNA): TGCGCCAGCAGCTTGGACAGGGGGGACACTGAAGCTTTCTTT. It encodes CASSLDRGDTEAFF. The rearrangement uses TRBV5-1 and TRBJ1-1; TRBD1 agrees at 8 bases. Germline CDR1 and CDR2: SGHRS and YFSETQ. The junction had 1 base not matched to a gene; V was cut back by 0 bases and J by 3 bases. The CDR3 covers 14 residues.

The CDR3 spells CAWSSGRVGGYTF. The CDR3 coding sequence is TGTGCCTGGAGTAGTGGGCGCGTAGGGGGCTACACCTTC. The V gene is TRBV30, the J gene TRBJ1-2; no clear D gene. V was trimmed by 2 bases and J by 8 bases, leaving 15 bases between them. The CDR3 length is 13 residues. Germline V gene sequence: CDR1 GTSNPN, CDR2 SVGIG (reference sequence).

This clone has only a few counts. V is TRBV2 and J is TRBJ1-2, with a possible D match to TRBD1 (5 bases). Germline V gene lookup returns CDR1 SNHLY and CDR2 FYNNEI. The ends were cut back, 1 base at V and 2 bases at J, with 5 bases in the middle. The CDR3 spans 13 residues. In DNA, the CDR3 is TGTGCCAGCAGTGAAGAGGGGAACTATGGCTACACCTTC. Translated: CASSEEGNYGYTF.

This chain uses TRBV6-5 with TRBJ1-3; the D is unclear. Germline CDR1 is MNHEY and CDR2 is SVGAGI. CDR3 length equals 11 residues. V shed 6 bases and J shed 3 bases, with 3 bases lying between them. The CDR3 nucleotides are TGTGCCAGCAGAAATGGAAACACCATATATTTT. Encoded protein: CASRNGNTIYF.